Below are 28 T cell receptor beta chains sequenced from a single sample in a study of control samples from healthy donors and cancer patients (dated by TCRdb to about 2020). Library construction relied on the immunoSEQ multiplex PCR assay. Held by TCRdb, this immuneACCESS table contains in-frame sequences only and omits some clones. Under half of the omission traces to an unresolved V gene where checked; the cause of the rest is unknown. This sample holds about 200,000 clones; about nine tenths were observed only once. The ten largest clonotypes hold 1.5% to 2% of the sample. Sequences were obtained from blood. Receptors were obtained from a man aged 25-45 years in good health.

J is TRBJ2-1 and V is TRBV15; the D gene is possibly TRBD2 (7 bases). V was trimmed by 0 bases and J by 8 bases, leaving 14 bases between them. Germline values: CDR1 LNHNV, CDR2 YYDKDF (reference sequence). This CDR3 is built from 15 residues. The CDR3: CATSRDAGAWDEQFF. The CDR3 DNA follows: TGTGCCACCAGCAGAGACGCGGGGGCGTGGGATGAGCAGTTCTTC.

The V call is TRBV30, the J call TRBJ1-2; 7 nucleotides agree with TRBD1. Germline V gene data show CDR1 as GTSNPN and CDR2 as SVGIG (reference sequence). This CDR3 has 14 amino acids. The V segment lost 2 bases and the J segment 5 bases; nucleotides outside the gene matches: 8. CDR3 sequence: CAWSIRGRFYGYTF. CDR3 DNA sequence: TGTGCCTGGAGTATTAGGGGGCGCTTTTATGGCTACACCTTC. The full variable domain, rest sourced from reference TRBV30 and TRBJ1-2, is SQTIHQWPATLVQPVGSPLSLECTVEGTSNPNLYWYRQAAGRGLQLLFYSVGIGQISSEVPQNLSASRPQDRQFILSSKKLLLSDSGFYLCAWSIRGRFYGYTFGSGTRLTVV.

The DNA of the CDR3 is TGCGCCAGCAGCGTCGCGGGGGGGACGGGTGAAGCTTTCTTT. Translation gives CASSVAGGTGEAFF. V and J are TRBV4-1 and TRBJ1-1, with D possibly TRBD1 on 5 matching bases. V gave up 5 bases and J gave up 7 bases, with 17 bases separating them. This CDR3 comprises 14 residues. Looked up from germline, CDR1 is MGHRA and CDR2 is YSYEKL.

The rearrangement joins TRBV19 to TRBJ1-5; weak D call: TRBD1 (6 bases). The germline gives CDR1 LNHDA, CDR2 SQIVND (reference sequence). V was shortened by 1 base and J by 4 bases, with 11 bases between the two germline ends. The CDR3 runs 15 residues. The CDR3 coding sequence is TGTGCCAGTAGTATAGTATTAGGGGGGAATCAGCCCCAGCATTTT. Protein sequence: CASSIVLGGNQPQHF.

This rearrangement joins TRBV5-1 to TRBJ1-3; maybe TRBD1 (5 bases). There are 16 residues in the CDR3. Germline CDR1 and CDR2: SGHRS and YFSETQ. The V and J ends lost 0 bases and 0 bases respectively, with 10 bases between them. The CDR3 spells CASSLVQGPSGNTIYF. For the CDR3, the DNA is TGCGCCAGCAGCTTGGTTCAGGGCCCCTCTGGAAACACCATATATTTT. The whole variable domain, filled in from reference TRBV5-1 and TRBJ1-3, reads KAGVTQTPRYLIKTRGQQVTLSCSPISGHRSVSWYQQTPGQGLQFLFEYFSETQRNKGNFPGRFSGRQFSNSRSEMNVSTLELGDSALYLCASSLVQGPSGNTIYFGEGSWLTVV.

The J gene is TRBJ1-2, the V gene TRBV15, with a tentative D call TRBD1 (5 bases). From germline, CDR1 is LNHNV and CDR2 YYDKDF (reference sequence). The CDR3 has 19 amino acids. V was shortened by 0 bases and J by 3 bases, with 23 bases between the two germline ends. The DNA of the CDR3 is TGTGCCACCAGCAGAGATGGGGGGGACGCGCGCATTTTCCACTATGGCTACACCTTC. It is translated as CATSRDGGDARIFHYGYTF.

In its sample, this clone was seen a few times. The V call is TRBV4-1, the J call TRBJ2-1; D might be TRBD2 (5 bases). Deletions cut 4 bases from V and 9 bases from J, with 16 bases between. The length of the CDR3 is 14 residues. The germline CDR1 and CDR2 sequences are MGHRA and YSYEKL. The CDR3 sequence: CASSLSDYLGEQFF. In DNA form, the CDR3 reads TGCGCCAGCAGCCTAAGTGACTACTTGGGTGAGCAGTTCTTC.

The genes are TRBV27 and TRBJ1-1; TRBD1 matches 8 bases. V lost 4 bases and J lost 1; bases outside the gene matches: 17. The germline gives CDR1 MNHEY, CDR2 SMNVEV (reference sequence). The CDR3 loop spans 19 amino acids. CDR3 sequence reads: CASSSRRTGRELGNTEAFF. For the CDR3, the DNA is TGTGCCAGCAGTTCTCGGAGGACAGGGAGGGAATTGGGGAACACTGAAGCTTTCTTT.

The chain combines TRBV13 with TRBJ2-7, with 8 bases aligning to TRBD2. V gave up 5 bases and J gave up 5 bases; unmatched junction bases: 5. The germline V gene encodes CDR1 PRHDT and CDR2 FYEKMQ (reference sequence). The CDR3 consists of 13 residues. As DNA, the CDR3 is TGTGCCAGCAGCCGGGGGGGGCCCGACGAGCAGTACTTC. It codes for CASSRGGPDEQYF.

The chain links TRBV29-1 to TRBJ2-1; TRBD2 agrees at 13 bases. Unmatched junction bases numbered 18, after V lost 2 bases and J lost 5 bases. Per germline, CDR1 SQVTM and CDR2 ANQGSEA. The length of the CDR3 is 20 residues. CDR3 sequence reads: CSVETRGLAGARYANNEQFF. CDR3 bases: TGCAGCGTTGAAACCCGCGGACTAGCGGGGGCCAGATATGCGAACAATGAGCAGTTCTTC.

The rearrangement uses TRBV9 and TRBJ1-1; no clear D. This CDR3 is 15 amino acids long. Germline-derived CDR1 and CDR2 are SGDLS and YYNGEE. V was trimmed by 2 bases and J by 0 bases, leaving 11 bases between them. The DNA of the CDR3 is TGTGCCAGCAGCGTTGCCGGGATAATGAACACTGAAGCTTTCTTT. Amino acid sequence: CASSVAGIMNTEAFF.

The rearrangement uses TRBV30 and TRBJ1-1; D unclear. V lost 3 bases and J 0 bases, leaving 11 bases between the germline ends. The length of the CDR3 is 14 residues. The V gene's germline CDR1 is GTSNPN and CDR2 SVGIG (reference sequence). CDR3 DNA: TGTGCCTGGAGCTGGGGAGGGATGAACACTGAAGCTTTCTTT. It codes for CAWSWGGMNTEAFF.

V is TRBV19 and J is TRBJ1-4; no clear D gene. Trimming stripped 4 bases from V and 6 bases from J, with 18 bases between. CDR1 is LNHDA and CDR2 is SQIVND in the germline V gene (reference sequence). This CDR3 contains 16 residues. The CDR3 DNA follows: TGTGCCAGTAGTACAGGACGGAGCCATAACTATGAAAAACTGTTTTTT. Translating gives CASSTGRSHNYEKLFF.

This clone was recorded a few times. The rearrangement links TRBV7-2 to TRBJ1-6, with D unclear. CDR3 length: 17 amino acids. CDR1 SGHTA and CDR2 FQGNSA come from the germline V gene. V was clipped by 5 bases and J by 0 bases, with 14 bases between them. CDR3 loop: CASSPRKISSYNSPLHF. The CDR3 DNA reads as TGTGCCAGCAGCCCACGGAAGATTAGCTCCTATAATTCACCCCTCCACTTT.

This clone has a single count. The rearrangement uses TRBV15 and TRBJ1-1; D possibly corresponds to TRBD1 (5 bases). The CDR3 sequence is 16 residues long. In germline, CDR1 is LNHNV, CDR2 YYDKDF (reference sequence). V dropped 1 base and J dropped 2 bases, with 14 bases sitting between them. The CDR3 DNA is TGTGCCACCAGCAGAGGATTGGGGGACTCAAACACTGAAGCTTTCTTT. Translated: CATSRGLGDSNTEAFF.

The gene calls are TRBV19 and TRBJ2-1; D possibly corresponds to TRBD2 (5 bases). The ends were cut back, 7 bases at V and 6 bases at J, with 16 bases in the middle. This CDR3 spans 14 amino acids. Per germline, CDR1 LNHDA and CDR2 SQIVND (reference sequence). The DNA of the CDR3 is TGTGCCAGTAAATCTAGCCCGCCAATCAATGAGCAGTTCTTC. Protein product: CASKSSPPINEQFF.

Only a few counts were recorded for this clone. This chain connects TRBV19 to TRBJ1-6; the match to TRBD1 covers 10 bases. Germline loops: CDR1 LNHDA, CDR2 SQIVND (reference sequence). J was trimmed by 5 bases and V by 4 bases; bases with no gene match: 8. The CDR3 contains 17 residues. CDR3 sequence: CASSTGQGLSNNSPLHF. The CDR3 DNA sequence: TGTGCCAGTAGTACGGGACAGGGGTTGAGTAATAATTCACCCCTCCACTTT. Full variable domain (remainder filled in from reference TRBV19 and TRBJ1-6): DGGITQSPKYLFRKEGQNVTLSCEQNLNHDAMYWYRQDPGQGLRLIYYSQIVNDFQKGDIAEGYSVSREKKESFPLTVTSAQKNPTAFYLCASSTGQGLSNNSPLHFGNGTRLTVT.

V and J are TRBV30 and TRBJ1-4; D call uncertain. Germline V CDR1 and CDR2: GTSNPN, SVGIG (reference sequence). This CDR3 region has 14 residues. V dropped 2 bases and J dropped 7 bases, with 14 bases sitting between them. DNA of the CDR3: TGTGCCTGGAGTCGAGGAAGTGCGCGTGAAAAACTGTTTTTT. As protein: CAWSRGSAREKLFF.

The chain carries TRBV3-1 (or the pseudogene TRBV3-2) and TRBJ1-1; 8 nucleotides align to TRBD1. Germline values: CDR1 LGHDT, CDR2 YNNKEL (reference sequence). The CDR3 is 14 amino acids. The junction had 11 bases not matched to a gene; V was cut back by 4 bases and J by 10 bases. The CDR3 sequence is CASSPPRGQGRAFF. In DNA, the CDR3 is TGTGCCAGCAGCCCGCCCCGAGGACAGGGTAGAGCTTTCTTT.

As DNA, the CDR3 is TGTGCCAGCAGCTGGGGCCAGAGCACAGATACGCAGTATTTT. It is translated as CASSWGQSTDTQYF. The V gene is TRBV3-1 (or the pseudogene TRBV3-2), the J gene TRBJ2-3; weak D call: TRBD1 (5 bases). Germline V gene data show CDR1 as LGHDT and CDR2 as YNNKEL (reference sequence). CDR3 length: 14 residues. The V end was cut by 5 bases, the J end by 0 bases, with 9 bases between.

The rearrangement joins TRBV19 to TRBJ1-1; D uncertain. Germline lookup yields CDR1 LNHDA and CDR2 SQIVND (reference sequence). The CDR3 is 12 amino acids. The V end lost 1 base, the J end lost 7 bases, and 7 bases lay between the germline ends. The CDR3 region has the DNA TGTGCCAGTAGTATAGGCTCCATTGAAGCTTTCTTT. It specifies CASSIGSIEAFF.

The genes are TRBV28 and TRBJ2-1; TRBD2 is a possible D gene (6 bases). Trimming removed 4 bases from V and 5 bases from J, with 21 bases in between. The length of the CDR3 is 17 residues. Germline V gene sequence: CDR1 MDHEN, CDR2 SYDVKM. CDR3 protein: CASSSWEATRTNNEQFF. The CDR3 DNA reads as TGTGCCAGCAGTTCCTGGGAGGCCACGCGAACGAACAATGAGCAGTTCTTC.

The chain couples TRBV5-1 to TRBJ2-1; perhaps TRBD1 as D (7 bases). Trimming stripped 4 bases from V and 7 bases from J, with 12 bases between. Germline V gives CDR1 SGHRS, CDR2 YFSETQ. The CDR3 contains 13 residues. The DNA of the CDR3 is TGCGCCAGCAGCAAACAGGGGAGGAATGAGCAGTTCTTC. This translates into CASSKQGRNEQFF. The full variable domain, with the rest looked up from reference TRBV5-1 and TRBJ2-1, is KAGVTQTPRYLIKTRGQQVTLSCSPISGHRSVSWYQQTPGQGLQFLFEYFSETQRNKGNFPGRFSGRQFSNSRSEMNVSTLELGDSALYLCASSKQGRNEQFFGPGTRLTVL.

The chain uses TRBV3-1 (or the pseudogene TRBV3-2) and TRBJ2-3; D may be TRBD1 (6 bases). The CDR3 length is 16 residues. Germline V gene lookup returns CDR1 LGHDT and CDR2 YNNKEL (reference sequence). V was shortened by 2 bases and J by 0 bases, with 12 bases between the two germline ends. CDR3 sequence reads: CASSQRWGPSTDTQYF. CDR3 coding DNA: TGTGCCAGCAGCCAAAGGTGGGGGCCGAGCACAGATACGCAGTATTTT.

This chain uses TRBV12-3 or TRBV12-4 with TRBJ1-1; TRBD1 matches 8 bases. The CDR3 extends over 13 amino acids. V was pared by 6 bases and J by 6 bases, with 6 bases of the junction left unmatched. CDR3 residues: CASSSTGVSEAFF. The CDR3 nucleotides are TGTGCCAGCAGCTCGACAGGGGTATCTGAAGCTTTCTTT.

The chain recombines TRBV3-1 (or the pseudogene TRBV3-2) with TRBJ2-7, with 10 nucleotides matching TRBD1. Trimming removed 4 bases from V and 3 bases from J; junction bases left unmatched: 3. The CDR3 is made up of 14 amino acids. CDR1 LGHDT and CDR2 YNNKEL come from the germline V gene (reference sequence). CDR3: CASSPGQGFYEQYF. The CDR3 region has the DNA TGTGCCAGCAGCCCGGGACAGGGGTTCTACGAGCAGTACTTC.

This clone came up once. The chain links TRBV2 to TRBJ2-7, with a possible D match to TRBD1 (6 bases). The germline CDR1 and CDR2 sequences are SNHLY and FYNNEI. Trimming removed 7 bases from V and 2 bases from J, with 6 bases in between. This CDR3 spans 11 amino acids. Here the CDR3 reads CASTGAYEQYF. The CDR3 DNA reads as TGTGCCAGCACAGGGGCCTACGAGCAGTACTTC.

The chain recombines TRBV11-2 with TRBJ2-6; D is unresolved. CDR1 is SGHAT and CDR2 is FQNNGV in the germline V gene. Trimming took 6 bases from V and 0 from J, leaving 6 bases between them. CDR3 length: 14 residues. The CDR3 coding sequence is TGTGCCAGCAGGCGCGTCTCTGGGGCCAACGTCCTGACTTTC. Its protein is CASRRVSGANVLTF.